Given below is one TCR beta chain in context. The repertoire was sequenced with immunoSEQ multiplex PCR; TCRdb's copy has only in-frame clones and lacks some. The sample has tens of thousands of clones; 75% to 95% are singletons. The data derive from a study of control samples from healthy donors and cancer patients. Germline V gene lookup returns CDR1 LNHDA and CDR2 SQIVND (reference sequence). V was cut by 1 base and J by 4 bases, with 10 bases left in between. There are 14 residues in the CDR3. The specimen was PBMCs. The V gene is TRBV19, the J gene TRBJ1-2, with a weak D call TRBD1 (5 bases). This TCR came from a woman in her forties with head and neck cancer. The CDR3, as DNA: TGTGCCAGTAGTATAGGGGACGGACTCTATGGCTACACCTTC. Protein: CASSIGDGLYGYTF.